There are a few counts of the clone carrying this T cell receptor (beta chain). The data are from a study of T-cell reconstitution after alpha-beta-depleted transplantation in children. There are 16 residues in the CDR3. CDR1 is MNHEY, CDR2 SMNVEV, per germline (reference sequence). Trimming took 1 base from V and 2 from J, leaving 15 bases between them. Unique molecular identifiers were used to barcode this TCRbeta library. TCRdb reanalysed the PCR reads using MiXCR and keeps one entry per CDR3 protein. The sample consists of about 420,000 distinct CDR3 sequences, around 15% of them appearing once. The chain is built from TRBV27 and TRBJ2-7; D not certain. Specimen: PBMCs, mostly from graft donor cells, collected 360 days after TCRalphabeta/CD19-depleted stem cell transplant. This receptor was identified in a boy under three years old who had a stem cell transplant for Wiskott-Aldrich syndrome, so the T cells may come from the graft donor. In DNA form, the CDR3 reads TGTGCCAGCAGTTTATTCCGGGTCCCGGGCGCCTACGAGCAGTACTTC. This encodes CASSLFRVPGAYEQYF.